A selection of T cell receptor beta chains follows, all from one sample in a study of blood T cells in healthy people across ages. TCRdb itself ran the 5' RACE reads through MiXCR, one entry per CDR3 protein. The sample lists about 680,000 distinct CDR3 sequences, 45% to 50% occurring once. Sequenced sample: blood. The receptor set was obtained from a woman between 55 and 75 years old in good health. Each CDR3 is given with its conserved first and last residue. A D gene is named only where the DNA matches it firmly. Some rows have no size entry. The others give once, few or many, or a class for an expanded clone.

D	V	size	J	CDR3
-	TRBV14	few	TRBJ2-1	CASSPRDYNEQFF
TRBD2	TRBV3-1	-	TRBJ2-3	CASSPILAGGSDTQYF
-	TRBV29-1	-	TRBJ2-1	CSALEPGNEQFF
TRBD1	TRBV7-8	-	TRBJ1-2	CASSSPGQISGGYTF
-	TRBV6-2/TRBV6-3	many	TRBJ2-6	CASSYPDGSGANVLTF
-	TRBV7-9	once	TRBJ2-1	CASSPSRAQSYNEQFF
-	TRBV9	-	TRBJ2-5	CASSVGGGQPQYF
-	TRBV7-2	many	TRBJ2-5	CASSVGETQYF
-	TRBV4-3	-	TRBJ1-2	CASSGQGHGYTF
-	TRBV10-3	few	TRBJ1-2	CAISFQGSDYGYTF
TRBD1	TRBV29-1	-	TRBJ1-2	CSVVQGGEGYTF
-	TRBV4-1	once	TRBJ2-1	CASSAGPYNEQFF
TRBD1	TRBV4-3	-	TRBJ2-5	CASSQGQGGYNEQYF
-	TRBV5-1	few	TRBJ2-1	CASSLGRAGDNEQFF
-	TRBV7-9	few	TRBJ1-6	CASSKDLAVSPLHF
-	TRBV10-3	-	TRBJ2-2	CAISESQATGELFF
-	TRBV7-2	-	TRBJ2-7	CASSALAQSYEQYF
-	TRBV6-2/TRBV6-3	-	TRBJ2-3	CASSDWSRTDTQYF
TRBD2	TRBV7-2	-	TRBJ2-7	CASSLVGLAGNLPPYEQYF
-	TRBV27	-	TRBJ1-1	CASRDSQVGTEAFF
TRBD1	TRBV7-2	-	TRBJ1-1	CASSPQIGDRKNTEAFF
TRBD2	TRBV10-3	once	TRBJ2-5	CAISAPTSGINNEQYF
TRBD2	TRBV15	-	-	CATSGGRGLASYEQYF
TRBD1	TRBV20-1	-	TRBJ2-7	CSALDYPIRDRGTGEQYF
-	TRBV2	-	TRBJ2-7	CASSDDRLGSYEQYF
TRBD1	TRBV4-2	-	-	CASSLSNSGQQETQYF
-	TRBV6-4	few	TRBJ2-5	CASSDSGLNHQETQYF
TRBD2	TRBV7-2	-	TRBJ2-3	CASSLVAPPSGNSTDTQYF
-	TRBV5-1	-	TRBJ2-1	CASGGTGHPYNEQFF
TRBD1	TRBV28	-	TRBJ1-5	CASKTTRQGPQPQHF
-	TRBV11-1	medium-sized	TRBJ2-6	CASSLAWGTGANVLTF
-	TRBV20-1	few	TRBJ2-7	CSARRAYEQYF
-	TRBV4-2	many	TRBJ2-7	CASSQETGYEQYF
-	TRBV7-8	few	TRBJ2-4	CASSLRTDTKNIQYF
TRBD1	TRBV27	few	TRBJ1-4	CASSGGTGPEKLFF
-	TRBV7-9	-	TRBJ1-6	CASSPAGTNSPLHF
TRBD2	TRBV27	-	TRBJ2-5	CASSSWEGSQETQYF
-	TRBV20-1	-	TRBJ1-2	CSGGLGYGYTF
-	TRBV3-1	-	TRBJ1-1	CASSQGYAEAFF
TRBD2	TRBV11-2	-	-	CASSQRTSGRYEQYF
-	TRBV5-6	many	TRBJ2-7	CASSAGYEQYF